Listed below are T cell receptor beta chains from one sample, sequenced in a study of blood T cells in healthy people across ages. One entry per CDR3 protein results from TCRdb running MiXCR on the 5' RACE reads. The sample has 1 million or so distinct CDR3 sequences, around 45% seen once; the top ten hold under 20%. The sample was blood. The origin of the receptors is a woman in her sixties or seventies in good health. Both conserved end residues are part of each CDR3. D genes are given only for firm matches. Clone size is not always given. Where it is, it says once, few, many or a class for expanded clones.

>TRBD2|TRBJ2-5|14|TRBV12-3/TRBV12-4|many
CASSPPGLGETQYF
TGTGCCAGCAGTCCTCCGGGACTAGGAGAGACCCAGTACTTC
>NA|TRBJ2-7|14|TRBV6-5|few
CASRMDFYTYEQYF
TGTGCCAGCAGGATGGACTTCTACACCTACGAGCAGTACTTC
>NA|TRBJ1-1|12|TRBV12-3/TRBV12-4|few
CASSFWGTEAFF
TGTGCCAGCAGTTTTTGGGGCACTGAAGCTTTCTTT
>NA|TRBJ2-7|15|TRBV28|NA
CASSLVAGNSYEQYF
TGTGCCAGCAGTTTAGTCGCTGGCAACTCCTACGAGCAGTACTTC
>NA|TRBJ2-5|15|TRBV20-1|NA
CSALEPGRLRETQYF
TGCAGTGCTTTAGAACCGGGCCGTCTTCGGGAGACCCAGTACTTC
>NA|TRBJ2-7|12|TRBV6-6|NA
CASSHSRSEQYF
TGTGCCAGCAGTCATTCCCGGAGCGAGCAGTACTTC
>TRBD2|TRBJ2-1|16|TRBV10-3|NA
CAISDLVAGDRNEQFF
TGTGCCATCAGTGACCTTGTAGCGGGAGATCGCAATGAGCAGTTCTTC
>NA|TRBJ1-5|12|TRBV7-7|NA
CATPPLIQPQHF
TGTGCCACCCCTCCCCTTATCCAGCCCCAGCATTTT
>TRBD2|TRBJ2-1|11|TRBV20-1|NA
CSASGGAQQFF
TGCAGTGCTAGCGGGGGGGCCCAGCAGTTCTTC
>NA|TRBJ2-4|17|TRBV5-6|NA
CASSLPRGNLAKNIQYF
TGTGCCAGCAGCTTGCCACGGGGGAATTTGGCCAAAAACATTCAGTACTTC
>NA|TRBJ2-2|15|TRBV4-1|once
CASSQVGLLSGELFF
TGCGCCAGCAGCCAAGTAGGACTACTTTCCGGGGAGCTGTTTTTT
>NA|TRBJ2-5|14|TRBV2|few
CASKPGTVQETQYF
TGTGCCAGCAAGCCTGGGACTGTGCAAGAGACCCAGTACTTC
>NA|TRBJ1-4|16|TRBV12-3/TRBV12-4|NA
CASSPRAGRAIRKLFF
TGTGCCAGCAGTCCTCGGGCAGGGAGGGCCATTCGAAAACTGTTTTTT
>TRBD1|TRBJ2-7|15|TRBV28|NA
CASRSWGTGNYEQYF
TGTGCCAGCAGGTCATGGGGGACAGGAAACTACGAGCAGTACTTC
>NA|TRBJ1-1|13|TRBV29-1|few
CSVVSDMNTEAFF
TGCAGCGTTGTAAGCGACATGAACACTGAAGCTTTCTTT
>NA|TRBJ2-5|13|TRBV2|NA
CASRIDNWETQYF
TGTGCCAGCAGGATAGACAATTGGGAGACCCAGTACTTC
>TRBD1|TRBJ1-2|13|TRBV11-2|few
CASSLGGQVDYTF
TGTGCCAGCAGCTTAGGAGGACAGGTTGACTACACCTTC
>TRBD1|TRBJ2-7|17|TRBV29-1|NA
CSVEDLSRDRGMYEQYF
TGCAGCGTTGAAGATCTTTCCAGGGACAGGGGGATGTACGAGCAGTACTTC
>NA|TRBJ2-5|13|TRBV4-1|NA
CASSQGVMETQYF
TGCGCCAGCAGCCAAGGGGTAATGGAGACCCAGTACTTC
>TRBD2|TRBJ2-1|15|TRBV24-1|once
CATSEGTSVCNEQFF
TGTGCCACCAGTGAGGGGACTAGCGTATGCAATGAGCAGTTCTTC
>NA|TRBJ2-7|14|TRBV11-2|NA
CASSLTDRSYEQYF
TGTGCCAGCAGCCTGACAGACCGCTCCTACGAGCAGTACTTC
>NA|TRBJ2-7|13|TRBV5-1|NA
CASSLKGNYEQYF
TGCGCCAGCAGCTTGAAGGGAAACTACGAGCAGTACTTC
>NA|TRBJ2-3|15|TRBV6-1|few
CASSEEGVRTDTQYF
TGTGCCAGCAGTGAAGAAGGGGTGAGGACAGATACGCAGTATTTT
>TRBD1|TRBJ2-3|15|TRBV7-9|NA
CASSDGQDSTDTQYF
TGTGCCAGCAGCGACGGACAGGACTCCACAGATACGCAGTATTTT
>TRBD1|TRBJ2-2|17|TRBV6-6|NA
CASSYSWGQDVTGELFF
TGTGCCAGCAGTTACTCGTGGGGACAGGACGTCACCGGGGAGCTGTTTTTT
>TRBD1|TRBJ1-5|14|TRBV6-2/TRBV6-3|many
CASTDPGGGQPQHF
TGTGCCAGCACCGACCCAGGGGGTGGTCAGCCCCAGCATTTT
>NA|TRBJ1-1|14|TRBV10-3|few
CAISPTGSHTEAFF
TGTGCCATCAGCCCGACAGGCAGCCACACTGAAGCTTTCTTT
>NA|TRBJ2-1|15|TRBV5-1|NA
CASSLSGGPQDEQFF
TGCGCCAGCAGCTTGTCAGGGGGGCCCCAGGATGAGCAGTTCTTC
>TRBD2|TRBJ2-1|15|TRBV3-1|NA
CASSQSGGSIREQFF
TGTGCCAGCAGCCAATCGGGCGGGAGCATCAGGGAGCAGTTCTTC
>NA|TRBJ2-7|15|TRBV27|NA
CASSTGQKVTYEQYF
TGTGCCAGCAGTACGGGACAAAAGGTCACCTACGAGCAGTACTTC
>TRBD1|TRBJ2-7|14|TRBV28|few
CASNLQGVSYEQYF
TGTGCCAGCAACCTACAGGGGGTGTCCTACGAGCAGTACTTC
>NA|TRBJ2-7|17|TRBV4-1|few
CASSQRQWGSATYEQYF
TGCGCCAGCAGCCAACGGCAGTGGGGTAGCGCGACCTACGAGCAGTACTTC
>NA|TRBJ2-7|14|TRBV20-1|few
CSARIPGPGYEQYF
TGCAGTGCTAGAATACCGGGACCGGGGTACGAGCAGTACTTC
>TRBD2|TRBJ2-5|17|TRBV10-3|NA
CAIRKTDHSGSLYGQYF
TGTGCCATCAGGAAAACCGACCATAGCGGGAGTCTCTACGGGCAGTACTTC
>TRBD2|TRBJ2-3|17|TRBV6-2/TRBV6-3|NA
CASSYPALGLAGDTQYF
TGTGCCAGCAGTTACCCAGCACTGGGACTAGCGGGAGATACGCAGTATTTT
>NA|TRBJ2-4|16|TRBV7-2|NA
CASSPQPTGLGFEQYF
TGTGCCAGCAGCCCTCAGCCTACGGGACTGGGTTTTGAGCAGTACTTC
>TRBD1|TRBJ2-7|15|TRBV28|NA
CASSLSTGALNEQYF
TGTGCCAGCAGTTTAAGCACAGGGGCCTTGAATGAGCAGTACTTC
>TRBD2|TRBJ2-1|17|TRBV7-2|NA
CASSLDPVGREFNEQFF
TGTGCCAGCAGCTTAGACCCTGTGGGGCGGGAGTTCAATGAGCAGTTCTTC
>TRBD1|TRBJ2-7|16|TRBV12-3/TRBV12-4|few
CASRGDRGARPYEQYF
TGTGCCAGCAGAGGCGACAGGGGGGCGAGACCCTACGAGCAGTACTTC
>TRBD2|TRBJ2-1|16|TRBV5-4|NA
CASSSSLAGANNEQFF
TGTGCCAGCAGCTCCAGTCTAGCGGGAGCCAACAATGAGCAGTTCTTC
>TRBD2|TRBJ2-5|13|TRBV7-3|NA
CASSSGLVRPQYF
TGTGCCAGCAGCTCAGGACTAGTCCGGCCCCAGTACTTC
>NA|TRBJ2-5|14|TRBV5-6|once
CASSFASPFETQYF
TGTGCCAGCAGCTTCGCTAGCCCATTCGAGACCCAGTACTTC
>TRBD1|TRBJ2-7|14|TRBV6-1|NA
CASIPQGARYEQYF
TGTGCCAGCATCCCACAGGGGGCACGGTACGAGCAGTACTTC
>TRBD2|TRBJ2-1|16|TRBV9|once
CASSFEGLAGENEQFF
TGTGCCAGCAGCTTCGAGGGACTAGCGGGAGAGAATGAGCAGTTCTTC
>NA|TRBJ2-7|15|TRBV30|NA
CAWSVLRPSSSEQYF
TGTGCCTGGAGTGTACTAAGACCCTCTTCTTCCGAGCAGTACTTC